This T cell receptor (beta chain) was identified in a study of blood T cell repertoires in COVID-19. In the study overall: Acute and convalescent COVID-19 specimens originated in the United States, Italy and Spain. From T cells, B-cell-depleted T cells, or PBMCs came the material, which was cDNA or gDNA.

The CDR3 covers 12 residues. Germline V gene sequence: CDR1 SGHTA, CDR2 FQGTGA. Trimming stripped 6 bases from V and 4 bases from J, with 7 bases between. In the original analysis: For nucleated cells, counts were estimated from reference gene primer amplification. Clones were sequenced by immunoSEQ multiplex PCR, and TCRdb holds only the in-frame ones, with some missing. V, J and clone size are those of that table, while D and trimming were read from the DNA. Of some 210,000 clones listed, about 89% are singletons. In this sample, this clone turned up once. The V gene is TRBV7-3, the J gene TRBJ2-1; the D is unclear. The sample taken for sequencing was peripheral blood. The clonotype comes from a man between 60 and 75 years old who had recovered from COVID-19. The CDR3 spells CASSNNYNEQFF. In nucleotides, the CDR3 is TGTGCCAGCAGTAACAATTACAATGAGCAGTTCTTC. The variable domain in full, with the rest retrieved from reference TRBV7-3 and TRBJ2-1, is GAGVSQTPSNKVTEKGKYVELRCDPISGHTALYWYRQSLGQGPEFLIYFQGTGAADDSGLPNDRFFAVRPEGSVSTLKIQRTERGDSAVYLCASSNNYNEQFFGPGTRLTVL.